This T cell receptor beta chain comes out of a study of T cell changes during pregnancy in multiple sclerosis. Assay used: immunoSEQ multiplex PCR; TCRdb lists only in-frame clones, some missing. This table holds fewer than 50,000 clones, roughly 92% found once. V was clipped by 0 bases and J by 6 bases, with 12 bases between them. Germline V CDR1 and CDR2: SGDLS, YYNGEE. The CDR3 is 14 amino acids. Sequenced here: CD4+ T cells from peripheral blood mononuclear cells, sampled in the second trimester of pregnancy. This TCR derives from a female donor in good health, enrolled as a control in a pregnancy study. The gene calls are TRBV9 and TRBJ1-2, with D possibly TRBD1 on 6 matching bases. The CDR3 DNA reads as TGTGCCAGCAGCGTAGGCTCCAGGGGAGATGGCTACACCTTC. Translating gives CASSVGSRGDGYTF.